Shown below are 19 T cell receptor beta chains from a single sample sequenced in a study of Graves' ophthalmopathy and Graves' hyperthyroidism. Amplification of the TCR beta CDR3 regions used RNA transcripts (as template). An initial RT-PCR round employing HTBI primers preceded a second-round multiplex PCR. Via MiXCR, TCRdb re-called the multiplex PCR reads, giving one row per CDR3 protein. There are 600,000 to 650,000 distinct CDR3 sequences in the sample; about 20% occur only once, and roughly 6.9% lies in the top ten. The sequenced sample consisted of peripheral blood. The origin of the receptors is a woman under 30 with stable Graves' hyperthyroidism. Some clones in this sample may be carry-over from other donors' samples.

This clonotype was seen ten or more times. The V and J genes are TRBV7-2 and TRBJ2-5; D call uncertain. This CDR3 contains 10 residues. V was pared by 8 bases and J by 7 bases, with 8 bases between. In germline, CDR1 is SGHTA, CDR2 FQGNSA. Here the CDR3 DNA reads TGTGCCAGCGGGATGGGGACCCAGTACTTC. It yields the protein CASGMGTQYF.

The gene calls are TRBV5-5 and TRBJ2-7, with 8 bases identical to TRBD1. V lost 5 bases and J lost 2; bases outside the gene matches: 6. Germline CDR1 and CDR2: SGHKS and YYEKEE (reference sequence). The CDR3 loop spans 14 amino acids. The CDR3 reads CASSLWGQAYEQYF. The CDR3 DNA sequence: TGTGCCAGCAGTTTGTGGGGACAGGCCTACGAGCAGTACTTC.

The V gene is TRBV6-1, the J gene TRBJ2-7, with 8 bases that match TRBD2. Germline loops: CDR1 MNHNS, CDR2 SASEGT. J lost 5 bases, V lost 1 base, and 7 bases had no gene match. The CDR3 covers 15 residues. Written as DNA, the CDR3 is TGTGCCAGCAGTGAAGAAGCGGGGGCCCCCCACGAGCAGTACTTC. Protein sequence: CASSEEAGAPHEQYF.

In its sample, this clonotype was seen many times. The CDR3 DNA follows: TGTGCCAGCAGCGCAGGAGCGGGGACTAGCGACCTCTACGAGCAGTACTTC. The encoded protein is CASSAGAGTSDLYEQYF. V usage is TRBV9 and J usage is TRBJ2-7; 10 nucleotides match TRBD2. Losses at the gene ends were 3 bases for V and 3 bases for J; bases not matched to a gene: 12. The CDR3 runs 17 residues. Germline CDR1 SGDLS, CDR2 YYNGEE.

In this sample, this clonotype turned up many times. The chain links TRBV20-1 to TRBJ2-2; TRBD1 matches 7 bases. This CDR3 is 14 amino acids long. The germline V gene has CDR1 DFQATT and CDR2 SNEGSKA (reference sequence). The J segment lost 6 bases and the V segment lost 2 bases, leaving 6 bases of the junction unmatched. DNA for the CDR3: TGCAGTGCTAGACCCTTCGACAGGGCCGGGGAGCTGTTTTTT. As protein: CSARPFDRAGELFF.

This chain joins TRBV7-8 and TRBJ2-7; D ambiguous. The CDR3 runs to 14 residues. Trimming pared 3 bases from V and 3 bases from J, leaving 12 bases between. CDR1 and CDR2 from the germline V gene are SGHVS and FQNEAQ. This chain's CDR3 is CASSLPEASYEQYF. DNA of the CDR3: TGTGCCAGCAGCTTGCCTGAGGCCAGCTACGAGCAGTACTTC.

The chain employs TRBV15 and TRBJ1-6; the match to TRBD1 covers 7 bases. V dropped 4 bases and J dropped 7; count of bases not matched to a gene: 4. There are 14 residues in the CDR3. Germline V gene data show CDR1 as LNHNV and CDR2 as YYDKDF (reference sequence). CDR3 loop: CATSKDRWNSPLHF. CDR3 DNA sequence: TGTGCCACCAGCAAGGACAGGTGGAATTCACCCCTCCACTTT. The variable domain in full, completed from reference TRBV15 and TRBJ1-6, reads DAMVIQNPRYQVTQFGKPVTLSCSQTLNHNVMYWYQQKSSQAPKLLFHYYDKDFNNEADTPDNFQSRRPNTSFCFLDIRSPGLGDTAMYLCATSKDRWNSPLHFGNGTRLTVT.

This clonotype was seen repeatedly, ten times or more. This sequence joins TRBV6-1 and TRBJ2-7; D is perhaps TRBD2 (5 bases). Germline V lookup: CDR1 MNHNS, CDR2 SASEGT. Trimming took 7 bases from V and 1 from J, leaving 14 bases between them. This CDR3 region has 14 residues. CDR3 sequence: CASMPRGPSYEQYF. CDR3 coding DNA: TGTGCCAGCATGCCCCGGGGTCCTTCCTACGAGCAGTACTTC.

This clonotype was found many times. The rearrangement uses TRBV12-3 or TRBV12-4 and TRBJ1-1; no clear D gene. V shed 2 bases and J shed 4 bases, with 11 bases lying between them. This CDR3 contains 14 residues. CDR3 nucleotides: TGTGCCAGCAGTTTAAGTCAAGGGTCCACTGAAGCTTTCTTT. This encodes CASSLSQGSTEAFF.

This clonotype was seen at least ten times. The chain combines TRBV2 with TRBJ1-2, with TRBD1 identical over 7 bases. The V and J ends lost 7 bases and 4 bases, in that order; junction bases with no gene match: 9. Germline CDR1 SNHLY, CDR2 FYNNEI. The CDR3 contains 14 residues. CDR3 amino acids: CASTERGDSYGYTF. The DNA of the CDR3 is TGTGCCAGCACCGAACGGGGGGACAGCTATGGCTACACCTTC. The variable domain in full, with the rest retrieved from reference TRBV2 and TRBJ1-2, is EPEVTQTPSHQVTQMGQEVILRCVPISNHLYFYWYRQILGQKVEFLVSFYNNEISEKSEIFDDQFSVERPDGSNFTLKIRSTKLEDSAMYFCASTERGDSYGYTFGSGTRLTVV.

This clonotype showed up many times. The CDR3 sequence is CASTPDSLNYGYTF. The CDR3 region has the DNA TGTGCCAGCACCCCGGACAGCCTTAACTATGGCTACACCTTC. V and J are TRBV7-6 and TRBJ1-2; perhaps TRBD1 as D (6 bases). Germline CDR1 and CDR2: SGHVS and FNYEAQ. This CDR3 contains 14 residues. V was pared by 7 bases and J by 1 base, with 13 bases between.

This clonotype has at least ten counts. This sequence joins TRBV4-1 and TRBJ2-5; 14 bases line up with TRBD2. Germline CDR1 reads MGHRA; CDR2 reads YSYEKL. Trimming at V came to 4 bases and at J to 1 base, leaving 5 bases not matched to a gene. The CDR3 length is 17 residues. In DNA, the CDR3 is TGCGCCAGCAGCCGAGGGACTAGCGGGAGCCCCCAAGAGACCCAGTACTTC. Its protein is CASSRGTSGSPQETQYF.

This clonotype turned up a few times. The chain links TRBV27 to TRBJ1-2; 10 bases fit TRBD1. The germline V gene encodes CDR1 MNHEY and CDR2 SMNVEV (reference sequence). The CDR3 is 14 amino acids. Losses at the gene ends were 5 bases for V and 6 bases for J; bases not matched to a gene: 6. The CDR3: CASSPRGTGDGYTF. Here the CDR3 DNA reads TGTGCCAGCAGTCCTAGGGGGACAGGGGATGGCTACACCTTC.

This clonotype was found many times. The chain has TRBV7-2 and TRBJ2-5; possible D gene TRBD2, 7 bases. There are 13 residues in the CDR3. The germline V gene has CDR1 SGHTA and CDR2 FQGNSA. V lost 7 bases to trimming and J lost 5 bases, with 14 bases between them. The CDR3 nucleotides read TGTGCCAGCACCTTGGGGGGGCGGGAGACCCAGTACTTC. The encoded protein is CASTLGGRETQYF.

This clonotype was detected ten times or more. The chain employs TRBV6-5 and TRBJ2-2; D gene ambiguous. Trimming cost V 6 bases and J 4 bases, with 18 bases left between them. In germline, CDR1 is MNHEY, CDR2 SVGAGI. CDR3 length: 16 residues. The CDR3 bases are TGTGCCAGCAGACACCCGGGCCCACGGGCCACCGGGGAGCTGTTTTTT. This encodes CASRHPGPRATGELFF.

This clonotype was seen at least ten times. This chain connects TRBV28 to TRBJ2-7; TRBD1 matches at 8 bases. Germline V gene sequence: CDR1 MDHEN, CDR2 SYDVKM. This CDR3 has 15 residues. V lost 3 bases and J lost 9; bases outside the gene matches: 13. The CDR3 reads CASSFSGTGRVGQYF. The CDR3 DNA reads as TGTGCCAGCAGTTTTTCCGGGACAGGCAGGGTTGGGCAGTACTTC.

The chain recombines TRBV12-3 or TRBV12-4 with TRBJ1-2, with TRBD1 matching over 7 bases. V trimming: 2 bases; J trimming: 4 bases; junction bases outside the gene matches: 7. This CDR3 contains 15 residues. This chain's CDR3 is CASSLRAGGSYGYTF. CDR3 nucleotides: TGTGCCAGCAGTTTAAGGGCAGGGGGAAGCTATGGCTACACCTTC.

This clonotype was counted many times. The J gene is TRBJ1-2, the V gene TRBV6-1; the match to TRBD1 covers 7 bases. Germline loops: CDR1 MNHNS, CDR2 SASEGT. This CDR3 is 13 amino acids long. Trimming removed 6 bases from V and 6 bases from J; junction bases left unmatched: 7. DNA for the CDR3: TGTGCCAGCAGGATCAGGGGGGATAATGGCTACACCTTC. It encodes CASRIRGDNGYTF.

The J gene is TRBJ2-7, the V gene TRBV27; no definite D call. CDR1 and CDR2 (germline): MNHEY, SMNVEV (reference sequence). Trimming removed 0 bases from V and 3 bases from J, with 18 bases in between. The CDR3 is made up of 17 amino acids. The CDR3 loop reads CASSLSAILVPNYEQYF. The CDR3 DNA reads as TGTGCCAGCAGTTTATCGGCGATTCTAGTGCCCAACTACGAGCAGTACTTC.